The 32 T cell receptor beta chains below were found in one sample sequenced in a study of CD8 T cells in ankylosing spondylitis. The antigens for these receptors are not known. TCRdb re-derived calls from the 5' RACE reads in MiXCR, one entry per CDR3 protein. The repertoire holds some 840,000 distinct CDR3 sequences, with approximately 12% as singletons. General observations from the study: Blood from ankylosing spondylitis patients appeared to carry a characteristic roughly 8-variant TCR beta motif.

What was sequenced was blood, either unsorted or a sorted T cell fraction (not recorded which). These receptors originate from a male donor with ankylosing spondylitis.

There are a few counts of this clonotype. The V call is TRBV5-5, the J call TRBJ1-2, with 7 nucleotides matching TRBD1. Germline trimming cut 5 bases from V and 8 bases from J; bases unmatched to any gene: 6. The CDR3 runs to 12 residues. Germline V gives CDR1 SGHKS, CDR2 YYEKEE (reference sequence). The CDR3 reads CASRRTGEGYTF. DNA for the CDR3: TGTGCCAGCAGACGTACAGGGGAAGGCTACACCTTC.

This clonotype was recorded a few times. The rearrangement joins TRBV5-1 to TRBJ1-6; the D gene is possibly TRBD1 (6 bases). The germline V and J ends were trimmed by 4 bases and 1 base, with 18 bases remaining between them. This CDR3 is 18 amino acids long. Looked up from germline, CDR1 is SGHRS and CDR2 is YFSETQ. The chain's CDR3 is CASSGTPLQLSYNSPLHF. CDR3 DNA: TGCGCCAGCAGCGGGACACCACTTCAATTATCCTATAATTCACCCCTCCACTTT.

Ten or more counts support this clonotype. The V gene is TRBV12-3 or TRBV12-4, the J gene TRBJ2-7; D gene unclear. Trimming shortened V by 5 bases and J by 7 bases, and 12 bases separated the two germline ends. The CDR3 covers 12 residues. The CDR3 loop reads CASSVHQGEQYF. The CDR3 DNA reads as TGTGCCAGCAGTGTACACCAAGGGGAGCAGTACTTC.

The chain couples TRBV5-1 to TRBJ2-5; TRBD1 aligns across 9 bases. V trimming: 4 bases; J trimming: 4 bases; junction bases outside the gene matches: 20. CDR3 length equals 19 residues. Looked up from germline, CDR1 is SGHRS and CDR2 is YFSETQ. The CDR3: CASSLYPGQGLPSTETQYF. The CDR3 DNA reads as TGCGCCAGCAGCCTCTACCCCGGACAGGGGCTTCCGAGTACAGAGACCCAGTACTTC. The full variable domain, with the rest looked up from reference TRBV5-1 and TRBJ2-5, is KAGVTQTPRYLIKTRGQQVTLSCSPISGHRSVSWYQQTPGQGLQFLFEYFSETQRNKGNFPGRFSGRQFSNSRSEMNVSTLELGDSALYLCASSLYPGQGLPSTETQYFGPGTRLLVL.

This clonotype occurred a few times. The rearrangement joins TRBV29-1 to TRBJ2-1; 8 bases agree with TRBD2. The CDR3 has 13 residues. Trimming removed 5 bases from V and 7 bases from J; junction bases left unmatched: 7. The germline CDR1 and CDR2 sequences are SQVTM and ANQGSEA. Here the CDR3 DNA reads TGCAGCGTTCCCGGGGGGGCAGGGAATGAGCAGTTCTTC. Translation gives CSVPGGAGNEQFF.

This chain links TRBV6-1 with TRBJ2-2, with D maybe TRBD1 (5 bases). The CDR3 spans 13 residues. Germline V gene lookup returns CDR1 MNHNS and CDR2 SASEGT. Trimming cost V 6 bases and J 7 bases, with 12 bases left between them. The CDR3 loop is CASSLQVIGELFF. Written as DNA, the CDR3 is TGTGCCAGCAGCCTACAGGTTATCGGGGAGCTGTTTTTT.

The rearrangement links TRBV20-1 to TRBJ2-6; D remains unclear. V was cut by 6 bases and J by 2 bases, with 11 bases left in between. This CDR3 region has 14 residues. The V gene's germline CDR1 is DFQATT and CDR2 SNEGSKA (reference sequence). The CDR3 sequence is CSAQMAAGANVLTF. CDR3 bases: TGCAGTGCCCAAATGGCAGCTGGGGCCAACGTCCTGACTTTC.

This clonotype was recorded a few times. This sequence joins TRBV4-3 and TRBJ2-7; a possible D gene is TRBD1 (5 bases). Germline values: CDR1 LGHNA, CDR2 YSLEER. The V and J ends lost 2 bases and 6 bases respectively, with 14 bases between them. The CDR3 sequence is 14 residues long. The CDR3 spells CASSQMPGILEQYF. CDR3 nucleotide sequence: TGCGCCAGCAGCCAAATGCCAGGGATCCTCGAGCAGTACTTC.

This clonotype came up a few times. This rearrangement joins TRBV29-1 to TRBJ2-5; TRBD2 agrees at 8 bases. Germline V lookup: CDR1 SQVTM, CDR2 ANQGSEA. The CDR3 covers 13 residues. CDR3 nucleotide sequence: TGCAGTTCTAGCGGGCGGGGTCAAGAGACCCAGTACTTC. Its translation is CSSSGRGQETQYF.

This clonotype was seen repeatedly, ten times or more. The V call is TRBV5-1, the J call TRBJ2-3; tentatively, D is TRBD1 (6 bases). Looked up from germline, CDR1 is SGHRS and CDR2 is YFSETQ. V was clipped by 4 bases and J by 4 bases, with 16 bases between them. CDR3 size: 15 residues. The CDR3 reads CASSPINRAPDTQYF. CDR3 DNA: TGCGCCAGCAGCCCGATAAACAGGGCACCAGATACGCAGTATTTT.

This clonotype occurred a few times. This rearrangement joins TRBV20-1 to TRBJ1-1; D is unclear. The germline V gene has CDR1 DFQATT and CDR2 SNEGSKA (reference sequence). V dropped 2 bases and J dropped 3 bases, with 10 bases sitting between them. The CDR3 length is 13 residues. The CDR3 reads CSARSYVDTEAFF. The CDR3 DNA reads TGCAGTGCTAGAAGTTATGTCGACACTGAAGCTTTCTTT.

This clonotype showed up just a few times. The J gene is TRBJ2-7, the V gene TRBV28, with 7 bases aligning to TRBD1. CDR1 is MDHEN and CDR2 is SYDVKM in the germline V gene. V trimming: 4 bases; J trimming: 4 bases; junction bases outside the gene matches: 10. The CDR3 is 15 residues long. This CDR3 reads CASSSTGFDRYEQYF. The DNA of the CDR3 is TGTGCCAGCAGTTCGACAGGGTTTGATAGGTACGAGCAGTACTTC.

This chain links TRBV7-2 with TRBJ1-5; the D is unclear. The V gene's germline CDR1 is SGHTA and CDR2 FQGNSA. This CDR3 has 14 residues. Trimming stripped 6 bases from V and 0 bases from J, with 9 bases between. The CDR3 loop is CASREGFSNQPQHF. CDR3 bases: TGTGCCAGCAGGGAAGGGTTTAGCAATCAGCCCCAGCATTTT.

This clonotype was found once. J is TRBJ2-2 and V is TRBV11-2; 10 positions agree with TRBD2. After removal of 5 bases from V and 7 bases from J, the junction contained 10 bases not matched to a gene. Germline-derived CDR1 and CDR2 are SGHAT and FQNNGV. The CDR3 has 16 amino acids. CDR3 sequence (DNA): TGTGCCAGCAGCCTGGCTAGCGGGAGATTCCACGGGGAGCTGTTTTTT. It is translated as CASSLASGRFHGELFF.

This chain joins TRBV18 and TRBJ1-1; no reliable D call. CDR3 length: 13 amino acids. Germline loops: CDR1 KGHSH, CDR2 LQKENI. Trimming stripped 1 base from V and 7 bases from J, with 10 bases between. CDR3 coding DNA: TGTGCCAGCTCACCACTGAGCGGGGATGAAGCTTTCTTT. This codes for CASSPLSGDEAFF.

The rearrangement uses TRBV12-3 or TRBV12-4 and TRBJ1-3; no clear D gene. The CDR3 spans 12 residues. Trimming took off 8 bases at V and 4 bases at J, with 9 bases between the two ends. CDR3 coding DNA: TGTGCCAGCTCCCTGAAGGGAAACACCATATATTTT. Its translation is CASSLKGNTIYF.

There are many counts of this clonotype. The gene calls are TRBV7-2 and TRBJ2-3; 8 bases line up with TRBD2. The CDR3 sequence is 16 residues long. Germline V lookup: CDR1 SGHTA, CDR2 FQGNSA. V shed 0 bases and J 1 base; nucleotides not matched to a gene: 3. The CDR3 region has the DNA TGTGCCAGCAGCTTAGCGCGGGGACTAGGCACAGATACGCAGTATTTT. Its translation: CASSLARGLGTDTQYF. Combining the CDR3 with reference TRBV7-2 and TRBJ2-3 gives the whole variable domain GAGVSQSPSNKVTEKGKDVELRCDPISGHTALYWYRQSLGQGLEFLIYFQGNSAPDKSGLPSDRFSAERTGGSVSTLTIQRTQQEDSAVYLCASSLARGLGTDTQYFGPGTRLTVL.

This clonotype was recorded many times. The CDR3 coding sequence is TGTGCCAGCAGTTTTTGGCCTAGCCATGAGCAGTTCTTC. Residues: CASSFWPSHEQFF. The V and J genes are TRBV27 and TRBJ2-1; TRBD2 might be the D (5 bases). The length of the CDR3 is 13 residues. Between the trimmed V and J ends, which lost 3 bases and 8 bases, there was a span of 11 bases. Per the germline V gene, CDR1 is MNHEY and CDR2 is SMNVEV (reference sequence).

The CDR3 nucleotides read TGTGCCAGCAGCTTAAAGGGGGGGCGGGAGACCCAGTACTTC. This encodes CASSLKGGRETQYF. The chain is built from TRBV7-3 and TRBJ2-5, with D perhaps matching TRBD2 (7 bases). CDR3 size: 14 residues. The germline V and J ends were trimmed by 1 base and 5 bases, with 11 bases remaining between them. Germline-derived CDR1 and CDR2 are SGHTA and FQGTGA.

This clonotype came up many times. This chain joins TRBV29-1 and TRBJ2-3, with D hard to call. This CDR3 region has 12 residues. The germline gives CDR1 SQVTM, CDR2 ANQGSEA. V dropped 6 bases and J dropped 2 bases, with 9 bases sitting between them. CDR3 DNA sequence: TGCAGCGTGCGGACCGACACAGATACGCAGTATTTT. Protein: CSVRTDTDTQYF.

The chain uses TRBV5-1 and TRBJ1-1; TRBD1 might be the D (6 bases). Germline V gives CDR1 SGHRS, CDR2 YFSETQ. Trimming took off 1 base at V and 4 bases at J, with 14 bases between the two ends. The CDR3 has 15 amino acids. The CDR3 bases are TGCGCCAGCAGCTTGTCGGTTGGGGGCGGCACTGAAGCTTTCTTT. Translating it yields CASSLSVGGGTEAFF.

Many counts were recorded for this clonotype. The V call is TRBV20-1, the J call TRBJ2-7, with 7 nucleotides matching TRBD1. The junction had 12 bases not matched to a gene; V was cut back by 5 bases and J by 2 bases. CDR1 DFQATT and CDR2 SNEGSKA come from the germline V gene (reference sequence). There are 15 residues in the CDR3. CDR3 amino acids: CSAGRQGFPPYEQYF. CDR3 bases: TGCAGTGCTGGGAGACAGGGATTCCCACCCTACGAGCAGTACTTC.

A few counts support this clonotype. CDR3 DNA sequence: TGTGCCAGCAGCCAAGATGATAGCCAGGGGCAGCCCCAGCATTTT. Protein product: CASSQDDSQGQPQHF. The chain links TRBV4-2 to TRBJ1-5, with a weak D call TRBD1 (6 bases). The CDR3 is made up of 15 amino acids. The germline V and J ends were trimmed by 0 bases and 7 bases, with 13 bases remaining between them. From germline, CDR1 is LGHNA and CDR2 YNFKEQ.

This clonotype was counted a few times. This sequence joins TRBV5-1 and TRBJ1-1; 9 nucleotides match TRBD1. The CDR3 has 15 residues. Germline CDR1 and CDR2: SGHRS and YFSETQ. V shed 4 bases and J 0 bases; nucleotides not matched to a gene: 4. In nucleotides, the CDR3 is TGCGCCAGCAGCCAGAACAGGGGGCTGAACACTGAAGCTTTCTTT. Translation: CASSQNRGLNTEAFF.

J is TRBJ1-5 and V is TRBV4-2, with D uncertain. Germline V gene lookup returns CDR1 LGHNA and CDR2 YNFKEQ. The CDR3 is 15 amino acids. The ends were cut back, 0 bases at V and 4 bases at J, with 10 bases in the middle. The CDR3 nucleotides are TGTGCCAGCAGCCAAGAGGCGGGGAGAAATCAGCCCCAGCATTTT. Protein product: CASSQEAGRNQPQHF.

The chain has TRBV5-1 and TRBJ2-3, with TRBD1 identical over 9 bases. V was pared by 0 bases and J by 2 bases, with 1 base of the junction left unmatched. Germline V gene lookup returns CDR1 SGHRS and CDR2 YFSETQ. This CDR3 contains 15 residues. The CDR3 region is CASSLGDRATDTQYF. The CDR3 nucleotides read TGCGCCAGCAGCTTGGGGGACAGGGCCACAGATACGCAGTATTTT. The whole variable domain, remainder taken from reference TRBV5-1 and TRBJ2-3, is KAGVTQTPRYLIKTRGQQVTLSCSPISGHRSVSWYQQTPGQGLQFLFEYFSETQRNKGNFPGRFSGRQFSNSRSEMNVSTLELGDSALYLCASSLGDRATDTQYFGPGTRLTVL.

This clonotype was counted a few times. The chain couples TRBV20-1 to TRBJ2-4; TRBD2 is a possible D gene (5 bases). Trimming stripped 0 bases from V and 0 bases from J, with 9 bases between. The CDR3 totals 15 residues. Germline assignment: CDR1 DFQATT and CDR2 SNEGSKA (reference sequence). CDR3 region: CSARDRGLAKNIQYF. Written as DNA, the CDR3 is TGCAGTGCTAGAGATCGAGGACTAGCCAAAAACATTCAGTACTTC.

This CDR3 reads CSERQGRKLFF. For the CDR3, the DNA is TGCAGCGAGAGGCAGGGTCGAAAACTGTTTTTT. The chain couples TRBV20-1 to TRBJ1-4, with D possibly matching TRBD1 (5 bases). The CDR3 consists of 11 residues. In germline, CDR1 is DFQATT, CDR2 SNEGSKA (reference sequence).

The genes are TRBV2 and TRBJ2-3; D possibly matches TRBD1 or TRBD2 (5 bases each). This CDR3 is built from 13 residues. V was pared by 11 bases and J by 0 bases, with 12 bases between. Germline loops: CDR1 SNHLY, CDR2 FYNNEI. CDR3: CAAGRTSTDTQYF. In DNA, the CDR3 is TGTGCCGCAGGGAGAACTAGCACAGATACGCAGTATTTT. The variable domain in full, completed from reference TRBV2 and TRBJ2-3, reads EPEVTQTPSHQVTQMGQEVILRCVPISNHLYFYWYRQILGQKVEFLVSFYNNEISEKSEIFDDQFSVERPDGSNFTLKIRSTKLEDSAMYFCAAGRTSTDTQYFGPGTRLTVL.

In DNA, the CDR3 is TGCGCCAGCAGGCAGCTTTCGGACATTAGGGACACTGAAGCTTTCTTT. Amino acid sequence: CASRQLSDIRDTEAFF. The chain uses TRBV4-1 and TRBJ1-1, with a tentative D call TRBD1 (5 bases). V was pared by 6 bases and J by 3 bases, with 20 bases between. This CDR3 region has 16 residues. Looked up from germline, CDR1 is MGHRA and CDR2 is YSYEKL.

This clonotype appeared many times. The rearrangement uses TRBV6-5 and TRBJ1-1; D gene ambiguous. The germline gives CDR1 MNHEY, CDR2 SVGAGI. Trimming shortened V by 3 bases and J by 4 bases, and 9 bases separated the two germline ends. CDR3 length: 13 residues. The CDR3 reads CASSYLEGTEAFF. The CDR3 nucleotides read TGTGCCAGCAGTTATCTGGAGGGCACTGAAGCTTTCTTT.

This rearrangement joins TRBV29-1 to TRBJ1-2; no firm D call. The germline V gene has CDR1 SQVTM and CDR2 ANQGSEA. The V end lost 2 bases, the J end lost 8 bases, and 18 bases lay between the germline ends. CDR3 size: 14 residues. This CDR3 is CSVESGWAGRGYTF. The CDR3 DNA reads as TGCAGCGTTGAAAGCGGCTGGGCAGGTCGCGGCTACACCTTC.